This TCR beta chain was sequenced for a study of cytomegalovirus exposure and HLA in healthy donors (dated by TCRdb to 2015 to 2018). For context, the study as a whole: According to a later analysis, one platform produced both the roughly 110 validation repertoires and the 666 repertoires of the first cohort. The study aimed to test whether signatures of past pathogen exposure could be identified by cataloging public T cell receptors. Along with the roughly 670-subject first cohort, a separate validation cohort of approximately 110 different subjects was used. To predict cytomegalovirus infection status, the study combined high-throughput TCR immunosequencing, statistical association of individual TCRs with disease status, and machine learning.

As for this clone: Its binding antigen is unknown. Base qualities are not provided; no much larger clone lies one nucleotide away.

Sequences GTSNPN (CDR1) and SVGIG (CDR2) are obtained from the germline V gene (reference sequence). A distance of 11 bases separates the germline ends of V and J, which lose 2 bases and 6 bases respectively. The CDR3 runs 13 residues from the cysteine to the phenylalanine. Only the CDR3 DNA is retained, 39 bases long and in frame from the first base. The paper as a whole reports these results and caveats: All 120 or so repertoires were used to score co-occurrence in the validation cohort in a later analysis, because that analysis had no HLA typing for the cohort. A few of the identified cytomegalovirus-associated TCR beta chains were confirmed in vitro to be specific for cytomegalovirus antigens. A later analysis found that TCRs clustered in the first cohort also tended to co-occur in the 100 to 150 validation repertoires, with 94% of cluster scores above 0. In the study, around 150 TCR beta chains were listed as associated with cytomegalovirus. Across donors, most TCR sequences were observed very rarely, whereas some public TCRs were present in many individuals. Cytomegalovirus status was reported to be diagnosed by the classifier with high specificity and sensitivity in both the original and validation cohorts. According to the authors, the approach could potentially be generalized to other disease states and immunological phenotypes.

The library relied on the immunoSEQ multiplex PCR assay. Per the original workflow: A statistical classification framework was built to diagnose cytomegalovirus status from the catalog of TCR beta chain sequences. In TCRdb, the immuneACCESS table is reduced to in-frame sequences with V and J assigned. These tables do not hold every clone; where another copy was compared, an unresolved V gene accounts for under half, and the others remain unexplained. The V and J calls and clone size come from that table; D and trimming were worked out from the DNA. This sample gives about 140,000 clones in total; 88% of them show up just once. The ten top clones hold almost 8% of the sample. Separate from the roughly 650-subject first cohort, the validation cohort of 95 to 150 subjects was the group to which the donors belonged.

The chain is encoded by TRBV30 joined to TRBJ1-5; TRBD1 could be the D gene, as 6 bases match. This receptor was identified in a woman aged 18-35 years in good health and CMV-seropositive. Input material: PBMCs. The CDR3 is CAWSRNRAQPQHF. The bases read TGTGCCTGGAGTCGAAACAGGGCTCAGCCCCAGCATTTT.